The 2 T cell receptor beta chains in this list originate from one sample, sequenced in a study of T cells in Graves' hyperthyroidism and ophthalmopathy. It was RNA transcripts that yielded the amplified TCR beta CDR3 regions. First-round RT-PCR targeting the TCR CDR3 was performed with the HTBI primer set. MiXCR, applied by TCRdb to the multiplex PCR reads, yields one record per CDR3 protein. The table lists almost 600,000 distinct CDR3 sequences, about half of them singletons. The specimen sequenced was peripheral blood or thyroid tissue (not recorded which). Every receptor here comes from a woman between 18 and 29 years old with Graves' hyperthyroidism.

This clonotype was counted only a few times. Its ends do not fully match the called genes, so a read error is possible. J is TRBJ1-2 and V is TRBV24-1, with D possibly matching TRBD1 (6 bases). The CDR3 totals 14 residues. The germline V gene has CDR1 KGHDR and CDR2 SFDVKD. The CDR3 DNA reads TGTGCCAGCAGTTCTACCCGGACAGCCCTCGGCTACACCTTC. As protein: CASSSTRTALGYTF.

At least ten counts were recorded for this clonotype. The chain employs TRBV10-3 and TRBJ1-2, with D possibly matching TRBD1 (5 bases). The V and J ends lost 0 bases and 3 bases respectively, with 8 bases between them. Germline CDR1 is ENHRY and CDR2 is SYGVKD. The length of the CDR3 is 14 residues. CDR3 in DNA: TGTGCCATCAGTGAGTCCGCGGGGGACTATGGCTACACCTTC. Its protein product is CAISESAGDYGYTF.